A selection of T cell receptor beta chains follows, all from one sample in a study of CXCR3-negative and CXCR3-positive naive CD8 T cells. TCRdb derives one entry per CDR3 protein from the 5' RACE reads, leaving out DNA. Its table lists thousands of distinct CDR3 sequences. The sequencing input was naive CXCR3- CD8+ T cells from blood. These receptors were obtained from a human donor in good health. Some clones in this sample may be carry-over from other donors' samples. Both conserved end residues are part of each CDR3. The size of a clone is reported for some rows only, either as once, few or many, or as a class for expanded clones.

V: TRBV4-1; size: -; J: TRBJ2-3; CDR3: CASSQQGLGSTDTQYF
V: TRBV7-2; size: medium-sized; J: TRBJ2-1; CDR3: CASRSSTGTSGRNEQFF
V: TRBV4-1; size: medium-sized; J: TRBJ1-2; CDR3: CASSPWTGDYGYTF
V: TRBV5-1; size: medium-sized; J: TRBJ2-1; CDR3: CASSTGTSGNYNEQFF
V: TRBV7-8; size: -; J: TRBJ2-5; CDR3: CASSIFSGGEETQYF
V: TRBV29-1; size: medium-sized; J: TRBJ2-5; CDR3: CSVDSDRGQGETQYF
V: TRBV28; size: -; J: TRBJ1-1; CDR3: CASWGQGNTEAFF
V: TRBV6-5; size: -; J: TRBJ2-1; CDR3: CSSSRTSGDYNEQFF
V: TRBV27; size: medium-sized; J: TRBJ2-7; CDR3: CASSFSSGRLSYEQYF
V: TRBV10-3; size: -; J: TRBJ2-3; CDR3: CAISESNRTRWVTDTQYF
V: TRBV2; size: medium-sized; J: TRBJ2-1; CDR3: CASSPPALSSYNEQFF
V: TRBV5-6; size: -; J: TRBJ1-1; CDR3: CASSLQGMNPEAFF
V: TRBV20-1; size: -; J: TRBJ1-1; CDR3: CSARVGTGAPFF
V: TRBV14; size: -; J: TRBJ1-1; CDR3: CASSQDLGRREAFF